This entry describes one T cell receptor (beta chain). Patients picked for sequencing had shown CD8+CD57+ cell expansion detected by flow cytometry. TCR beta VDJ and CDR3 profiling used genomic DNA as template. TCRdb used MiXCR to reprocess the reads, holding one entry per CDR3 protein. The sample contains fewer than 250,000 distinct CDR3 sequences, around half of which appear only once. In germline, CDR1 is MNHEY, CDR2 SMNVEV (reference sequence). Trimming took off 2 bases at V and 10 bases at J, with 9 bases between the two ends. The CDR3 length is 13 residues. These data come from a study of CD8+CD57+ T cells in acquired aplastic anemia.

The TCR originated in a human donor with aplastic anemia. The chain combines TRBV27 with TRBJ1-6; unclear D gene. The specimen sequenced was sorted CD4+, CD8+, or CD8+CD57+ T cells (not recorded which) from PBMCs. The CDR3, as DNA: TGTGCCAGCAGTTTAGGGGAGAGCTCACCCCTCCACTTT. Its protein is CASSLGESSPLHF.